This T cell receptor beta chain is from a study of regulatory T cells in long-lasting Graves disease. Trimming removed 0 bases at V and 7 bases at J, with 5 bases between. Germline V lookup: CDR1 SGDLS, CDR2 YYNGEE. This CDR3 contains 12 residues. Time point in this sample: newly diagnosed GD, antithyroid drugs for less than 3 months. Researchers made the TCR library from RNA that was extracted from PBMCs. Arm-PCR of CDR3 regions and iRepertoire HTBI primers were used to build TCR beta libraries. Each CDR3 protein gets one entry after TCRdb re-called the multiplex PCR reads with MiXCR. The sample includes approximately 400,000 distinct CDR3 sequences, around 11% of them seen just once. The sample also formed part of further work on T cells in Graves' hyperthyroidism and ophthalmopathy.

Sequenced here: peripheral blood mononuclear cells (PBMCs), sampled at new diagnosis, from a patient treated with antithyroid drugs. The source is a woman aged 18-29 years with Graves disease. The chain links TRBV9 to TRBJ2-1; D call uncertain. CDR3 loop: CASSVVPNEQFF. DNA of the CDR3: TGTGCCAGCAGCGTAGTTCCTAATGAGCAGTTCTTC.